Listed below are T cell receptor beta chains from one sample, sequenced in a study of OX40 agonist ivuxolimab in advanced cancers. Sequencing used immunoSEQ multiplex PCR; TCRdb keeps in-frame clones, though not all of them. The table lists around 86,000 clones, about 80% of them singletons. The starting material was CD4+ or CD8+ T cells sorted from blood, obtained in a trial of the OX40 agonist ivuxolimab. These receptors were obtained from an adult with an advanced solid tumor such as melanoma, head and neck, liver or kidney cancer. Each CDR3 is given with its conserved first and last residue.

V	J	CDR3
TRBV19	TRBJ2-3	CASSTGQGRTDTQYF
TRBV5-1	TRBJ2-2	CASSLLGGELFF
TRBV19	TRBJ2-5	CATRRADQETQYF
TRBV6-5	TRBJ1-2	CASLREGYGYTF
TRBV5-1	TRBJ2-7	CASSLLAENYEQYF
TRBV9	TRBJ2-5	CASSVVWDTETQYF
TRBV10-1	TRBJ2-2	CAPNLNTGELFF
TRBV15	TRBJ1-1	CATESPFGTTTRGNTEAFF
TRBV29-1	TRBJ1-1	CSGRDRGRGSTEAFF
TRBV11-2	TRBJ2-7	CASTSGQGNYEQYF
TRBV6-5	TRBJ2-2	CASSPGPEAGELFF
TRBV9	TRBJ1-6	CASSVGWGQANSPLHF
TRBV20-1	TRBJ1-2	CSARGGFGYTF
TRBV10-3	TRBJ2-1	CAISDSSGTYNEQFF
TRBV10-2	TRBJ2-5	CASSPNSGSQETQYF
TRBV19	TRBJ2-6	CASSMYSGANVLTF
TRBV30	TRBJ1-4	CAWSTWRGGTNEKLFF
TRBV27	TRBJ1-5	CASSLSGRASNQPQHF
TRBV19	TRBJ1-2	CASSIRTGLLDYTF
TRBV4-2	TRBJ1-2	CASSQELQGHSYGYTF
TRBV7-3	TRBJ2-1	CASSPPWGHNEQFF
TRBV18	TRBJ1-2	CASSPPGREGGYTF
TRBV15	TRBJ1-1	CATSSTGTNTEAFF
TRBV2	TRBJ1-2	CASRINYGYTF
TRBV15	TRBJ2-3	CATSRELSTDTQYF
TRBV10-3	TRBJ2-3	CAIRTGTETDTQYF
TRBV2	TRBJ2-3	CASSARLAGGPSTDTQYF
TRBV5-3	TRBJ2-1	CARSSVQRQLPVNEQFF
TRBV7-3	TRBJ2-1	CASSLSRSARSYNEQFF
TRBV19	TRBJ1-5	CASSPTGAGNQPQHF
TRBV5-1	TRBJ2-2	CASSDADRAGTGELFF
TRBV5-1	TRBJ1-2	CASSTGTGGLGYTF
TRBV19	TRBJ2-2	CASTKWGTGATQSNTGELFF
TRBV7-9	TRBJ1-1	CASSAETKANTEAFF
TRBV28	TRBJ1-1	CASSPERPENTEAFF